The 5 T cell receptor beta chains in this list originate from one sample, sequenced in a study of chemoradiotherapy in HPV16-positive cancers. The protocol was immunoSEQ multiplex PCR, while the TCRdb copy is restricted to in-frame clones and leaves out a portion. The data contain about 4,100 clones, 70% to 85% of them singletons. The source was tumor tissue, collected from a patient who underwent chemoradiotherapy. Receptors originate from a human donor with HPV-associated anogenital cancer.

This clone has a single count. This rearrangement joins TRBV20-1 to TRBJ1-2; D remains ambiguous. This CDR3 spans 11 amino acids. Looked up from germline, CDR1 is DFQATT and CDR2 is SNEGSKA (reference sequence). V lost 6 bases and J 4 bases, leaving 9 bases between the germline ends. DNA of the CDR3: TGCAGTGCGCCTGTTTCCTATGGCTACACCTTC. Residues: CSAPVSYGYTF.

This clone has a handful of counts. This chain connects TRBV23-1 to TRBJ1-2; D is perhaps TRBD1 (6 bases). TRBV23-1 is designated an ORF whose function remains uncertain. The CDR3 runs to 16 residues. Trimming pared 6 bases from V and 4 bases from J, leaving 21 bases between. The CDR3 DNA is TGCGCCAGCAGCGTCCCGGGGGCATCAGGCAGCTATGGCTACACCTTC. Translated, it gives CASSVPGASGSYGYTF.

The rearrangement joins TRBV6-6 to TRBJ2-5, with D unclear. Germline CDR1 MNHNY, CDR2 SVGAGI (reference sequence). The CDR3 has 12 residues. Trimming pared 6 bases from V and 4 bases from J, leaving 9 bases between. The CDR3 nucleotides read TGTGCCAGCAGCCTTAGGAGAGAGACCCAGTACTTC. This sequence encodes CASSLRRETQYF.

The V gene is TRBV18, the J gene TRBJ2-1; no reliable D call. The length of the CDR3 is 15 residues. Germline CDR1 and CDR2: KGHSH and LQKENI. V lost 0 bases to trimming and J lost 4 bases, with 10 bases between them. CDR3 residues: CASSPPVLQYNEQFF. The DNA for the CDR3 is TGTGCCAGCTCACCACCGGTCCTACAGTACAATGAGCAGTTCTTC. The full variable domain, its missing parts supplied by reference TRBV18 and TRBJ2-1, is NAGVMQNPRHLVRRRGQEARLRCSPMKGHSHVYWYRQLPEEGLKFMVYLQKENIIDESGMPKERFSAEFPKEGPSILRIQQVVRGDSAAYFCASSPPVLQYNEQFFGPGTRLTVL.

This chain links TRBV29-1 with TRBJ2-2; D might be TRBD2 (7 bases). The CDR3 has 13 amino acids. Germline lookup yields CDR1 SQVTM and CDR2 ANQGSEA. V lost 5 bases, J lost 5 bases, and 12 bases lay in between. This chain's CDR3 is CSVWGGGTGELFF. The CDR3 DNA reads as TGCAGCGTTTGGGGAGGGGGAACCGGGGAGCTGTTTTTT.